The TCR beta chain under discussion was sequenced for a study of cytomegalovirus exposure and HLA in healthy donors. Turning to the study itself: Drawn from HLA-typed donors, tens of millions of unique TCRs were held in an early data release.

Donors had nominal health at sampling but likely had unrecorded immune exposures. Study-level points and caveats: What was likely a sequencing artifact was a cluster of highly shared sequence variants. Available immune exposure information was restricted to CMV serostatus only.

CDR1 and CDR2 (germline): MGHRA, YSYEKL. V lost 5 bases and J lost 6, with 21 bases in between. The CDR3 is 16 residues long. Vbeta (60) and Jbeta (13) primers were used in the PCR. Profiling relied on immunoSEQ multiplex PCR, and the TCRdb table lists in-frame clones only, not all of them. This sample's table reports 150,000 or so clones. With respect to this clone: What it binds is unknown.

This receptor was taken from a woman aged 50 to 60 in good health and CMV-seronegative. The chain combines TRBV4-1 with TRBJ2-3; a weak D match, TRBD2 (6 bases). Sequenced material: PBMCs. The CDR3 DNA sequence: TGCGCCAGCAGCTCCCCCGGGACTCACAACGTGGATACGCAGTATTTT. Translation: CASSSPGTHNVDTQYF.